The source of this T cell receptor beta chain is a study of blood T cells in healthy people across ages (dated by TCRdb to the mid-2010s). Regarding the research as a whole: In model experiments, template switching captured roughly one uniquely barcoded TCR beta cDNA molecule for every two T cells. Donors were grouped into four age groups: young (average approximately 15 years), middle-aged (under 40), aged (about 59) and long-lived (approximately 82). To avoid experimental bias, donors of different ages were distributed randomly across sequencing lanes. Age-related changes in TCR beta repertoire diversity were measured in the study by deep sequencing normalized with unique cDNA molecular identifiers. Two additional independent replicas of 1 million unique cDNA reads from the same blood draw were analyzed for two donors (one aged 18 to 30 and one aged 80 or older).

The roughly 38 donors, aged roughly 6 to 90 years, were systemically healthy Caucasian individuals from Russia. Each donor gave around 9.8 milliliters of peripheral blood, collected into EDTA-treated Vacutainer tubes. Ficoll-Paque density-gradient centrifugation was used to isolate PBMCs, with at least 6 million per sample. Total RNA, at least 6 micrograms per sample, was extracted from PBMCs with Trizol reagent. For every donor, flow cytometry on a PBMC aliquot measured the percentage of naive CD45RAhigh/CD27high T cells. The CDR3, cysteine through phenylalanine, is 14 amino acids long. Kept here is only the CDR3 DNA, which spans 42 bases and is read in frame from base 1. The germline V gene gives CDR1 as SGHTA and CDR2 as FQGNSA. The receptor library was made with 5' RACE. Sequencer: Illumina HiSeq 2500. A second roughly 7 to 11 cycle PCR used a sample-barcoded 5' primer and a J-beta primer mix. A template-switch 5' adaptor carrying 12 random nucleotides introduced a unique molecular identifier onto each TCR beta cDNA molecule. Each sample yielded at least 3 million CDR3-containing paired-end reads. All of the RNA was converted into first-strand cDNA using the Mint cDNA synthesis kit, with a TRBC-specific oligonucleotide serving as the primer. After uracil-DNA glycosylase treatment, a first 18-cycle PCR used universal primers M1SS and BC2_uni_R on all cDNA. The authors' pipeline ran thus. For normalization, 1 million high-quality reads were randomly selected from each sample, with every read carrying a distinct molecular identifier. Reads sharing molecular identifiers were discarded rather than binned into consensus sequences. MiTCR, set to a Q25 quality threshold and the strictest error-elimination algorithm, was used for CDR3 identification, clonotype clustering and error correction. A nonparametric unseen species model with Euler transformation was used to estimate a lower bound on total TCR beta diversity. TCRdb cleaned the public reads at Q25 with fastp, built clones with MiXCR and kept in-frame beta chains. CDR3 protein duplicates are merged, each entry listing the most common genes and DNA. It is TCRdb's table, rather than the study itself, that gives the V and J calls and clone size. Across this sample there are some 1,500,000 distinct CDR3 sequences, with around 40% seen only once. Less than 5% of the sample belongs to the ten largest clones.

Points the paper makes about the study in general: The long-lived group showed more naive CD4+ T cells, fewer expanded clones and increased TCR diversity than the aged group, suggesting age selection. Observed TCR beta diversity per million T cells fell roughly linearly with age, and a significant reduction was already apparent by age roughly 40. There was a strong correlation between observed TCR beta diversity and the percentage of naive T cells measured by flow cytometry. Estimates of total diversity from one million sequenced T cells were regarded as lower bounds and underestimates. The CMV infection status of donors was not known, potentially confounding age-related changes in expanded clonotypes. Conclusive comparison of naive and antigen-experienced compartments was prevented by the profiling of bulk unsorted PBMCs.

This clonotype was seen only a few times. Its antigen is unknown. A junction end diverges from the germline sequence, so it may reflect a read error. The TCR comes from a woman younger than 30 in good health. The rearranged chain carries TRBV7-2 and TRBJ2-7; the junction holds 7 bases that match TRBD1. The sequenced material came from blood. The CDR3 has the sequence CASSSGTDDYEQYF. The nucleotide sequence reads as follows: TGCGCCAGCAGCTCCGGGACAGATGACTACGAGCAGTACTTC.